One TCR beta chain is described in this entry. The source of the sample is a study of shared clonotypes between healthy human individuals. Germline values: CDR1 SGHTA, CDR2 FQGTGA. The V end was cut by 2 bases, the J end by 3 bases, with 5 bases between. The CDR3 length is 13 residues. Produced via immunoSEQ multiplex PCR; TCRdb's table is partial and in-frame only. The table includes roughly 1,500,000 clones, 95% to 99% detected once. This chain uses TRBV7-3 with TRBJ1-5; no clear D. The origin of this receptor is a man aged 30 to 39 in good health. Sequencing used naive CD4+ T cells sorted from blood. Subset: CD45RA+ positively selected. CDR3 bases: TGTGCCAGCAGCTTATCTCACAATCAGCCCCAGCATTTT. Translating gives CASSLSHNQPQHF.